The 5 T cell receptor beta chains below all came from one sample that was sequenced in a study of T cell responses to AZD1222 COVID-19 vaccine. Sequenced by immunoSEQ multiplex PCR; TCRdb stores in-frame clones only, minus some. This sample has around 110,000 clones, with 70% to 90% found just once. Sample: peripheral blood, taken on day 0 of MenACWY control vaccination. All receptors derive from an adult in good health.

This chain connects TRBV2 to TRBJ1-2; D gene ambiguous. Germline CDR1 and CDR2: SNHLY and FYNNEI. This CDR3 contains 16 residues. Between the trimmed V and J ends, which lost 4 bases and 6 bases, there was a span of 21 bases. The CDR3 region has the DNA TGTGCCAGCAGTGGCCCTAGAGGGCTTGGGGTAGATGGCTACACCTTC. It encodes CASSGPRGLGVDGYTF.

The rearrangement joins TRBV5-1 to TRBJ1-3, with a tentative D call TRBD1 (5 bases). CDR1 is SGHRS and CDR2 is YFSETQ in the germline V gene. Trimming removed 0 bases at V and 0 bases at J, with 10 bases between. The CDR3 loop spans 16 amino acids. The CDR3 bases are TGCGCCAGCAGCTTGGTTCAGGGAACCTCTGGAAACACCATATATTTT. Encoded protein: CASSLVQGTSGNTIYF. Full variable domain (rest looked up from reference TRBV5-1 and TRBJ1-3): KAGVTQTPRYLIKTRGQQVTLSCSPISGHRSVSWYQQTPGQGLQFLFEYFSETQRNKGNFPGRFSGRQFSNSRSEMNVSTLELGDSALYLCASSLVQGTSGNTIYFGEGSWLTVV.

This chain connects TRBV5-1 to TRBJ2-3; D is uncertain. The germline V gene encodes CDR1 SGHRS and CDR2 YFSETQ. Trimming removed 0 bases from V and 2 bases from J, with 13 bases in between. The CDR3 consists of 16 residues. CDR3 DNA: TGCGCCAGCAGCTTGGGTTATGCGGTTTACACAGATACGCAGTATTTT. Translating it yields CASSLGYAVYTDTQYF.

The chain combines TRBV6-2 or TRBV6-3 with TRBJ1-1; 7 nucleotides match TRBD1. This CDR3 comprises 18 residues. With V trimmed by 2 bases and J by 0 bases, 12 bases remained unmatched. The germline CDR1 and CDR2 sequences are MNHEY and SVGEGT. The CDR3 is CASSYPYRGEDMNTEAFF. CDR3 coding DNA: TGTGCCAGCAGTTACCCGTACAGGGGCGAGGATATGAACACTGAAGCTTTCTTT.

This chain joins TRBV3-1 (or the pseudogene TRBV3-2) and TRBJ1-1, with D unresolved. The V end lost 0 bases, the J end lost 6 bases, and 11 bases lay between the germline ends. The CDR3 runs 14 residues. Per the germline V gene, CDR1 is LGHDT and CDR2 is YNNKEL (reference sequence). CDR3 DNA: TGTGCCAGCAGCCAAGATGGCCCCGTGTCTGAAGCTTTCTTT. This encodes CASSQDGPVSEAFF.